Each of the 26 T cell receptor beta chains below was sequenced from the same sample in a study of OX40 agonist ivuxolimab in advanced cancers. The data were produced by immunoSEQ multiplex PCR, yet TCRdb's version contains in-frame clones alone and is incomplete. The repertoire consists of roughly 73,000 clones, with roughly 80% occurring once and the leading ten covering over 0.95%. The specimen comprised CD4+ or CD8+ T cells sorted from blood, sampled in a trial of the OX40 agonist ivuxolimab. Receptors originate from an adult with an advanced solid tumor such as melanoma, head and neck, liver or kidney cancer.

This clone occurred once. The V gene is TRBV6-1, the J gene TRBJ2-7; unclear D gene. This CDR3 has 13 amino acids. Germline V gives CDR1 MNHNS, CDR2 SASEGT. The V end was cut by 6 bases, the J end by 0 bases, with 9 bases between. The CDR3 DNA reads as TGTGCCAGCAGACTTACCCTCTCCTACGAGCAGTACTTC. This sequence encodes CASRLTLSYEQYF.

The chain uses TRBV2 and TRBJ1-2; D is unclear. Germline values: CDR1 SNHLY, CDR2 FYNNEI. With 7 bases removed from V and 7 bases from J, the gap between germline ends came to 16 bases. The CDR3 consists of 13 residues. This CDR3 is CASIIKRESGYTF. The DNA of the CDR3 is TGTGCCAGCATTATAAAGAGGGAGTCTGGCTACACCTTC.

This clone has only one observation. This chain links TRBV29-1 with TRBJ1-5; TRBD1 matches at 7 bases. The germline V gene has CDR1 SQVTM and CDR2 ANQGSEA. The J segment lost 4 bases and the V segment lost 7 bases, leaving 7 bases of the junction unmatched. The CDR3 loop spans 13 amino acids. The DNA for the CDR3 is TGCAGCGCCTCTGACAGGGTAAATCAGCCCCAGCATTTT. Protein product: CSASDRVNQPQHF.

The chain links TRBV11-3 to TRBJ2-7, with a weak D call TRBD1 (6 bases). The CDR3 is 14 amino acids. The germline V gene encodes CDR1 SGHNT and CDR2 YENEEA. V gave up 1 base and J gave up 3 bases, with 10 bases separating them. This CDR3 reads CASSLASQGYEQYF. CDR3 nucleotides: TGTGCCAGCAGCTTAGCGTCACAGGGCTACGAGCAGTACTTC.

V is TRBV6-5 and J is TRBJ2-5; no definite D call. CDR3 length: 13 residues. The V and J ends lost 2 bases and 4 bases respectively, with 8 bases between them. Per the germline V gene, CDR1 is MNHEY and CDR2 is SVGAGI. CDR3 nucleotides: TGTGCCAGCAGTTACGGATCTTTAGAGACCCAGTACTTC. It translates to CASSYGSLETQYF.

The chain has TRBV7-7 and TRBJ2-5, with D perhaps TRBD1 or TRBD2 (5 bases each). CDR1 SSHAT and CDR2 FNYEAQ come from the germline V gene (reference sequence). The CDR3 sequence is 16 residues long. V was trimmed by 5 bases and J by 7 bases, leaving 23 bases between them. The CDR3 region has the DNA TGTGCCAGCAGCGGAAATCGGGACGGCGGCATAGGGACCCAGTACTTC. It translates to CASSGNRDGGIGTQYF. The full variable domain, completed using reference TRBV7-7 and TRBJ2-5, is GAGVSQSPRYKVTKRGQDVTLRCDPISSHATLYWYQQALGQGPEFLTYFNYEAQPDKSGLPSDRFSAERPEGSISTLTIQRTEQRDSAMYRCASSGNRDGGIGTQYFGPGTRLLVL.

The rearrangement joins TRBV2 to TRBJ2-5; TRBD2 matches 8 bases. Losses at the gene ends were 11 bases for V and 4 bases for J; bases not matched to a gene: 9. CDR1 and CDR2 from the germline V gene are SNHLY and FYNNEI. This CDR3 has 13 amino acids. The chain's CDR3 is CAQGGAGGETQYF. CDR3 DNA sequence: TGTGCCCAAGGTGGGGCGGGGGGAGAGACCCAGTACTTC.

V usage is TRBV6-1 and J usage is TRBJ1-1; a weak D match, TRBD1 (5 bases). V was pared by 2 bases and J by 2 bases, with 9 bases between. Germline loops: CDR1 MNHNS, CDR2 SASEGT. The CDR3 runs 14 residues. CDR3 coding DNA: TGTGCCAGCAGTGAATTAGGGGAAAACACTGAAGCTTTCTTT. Translated, it gives CASSELGENTEAFF.

This clone was observed a few times. The V and J genes are TRBV7-8 and TRBJ2-3; 9 bases match TRBD2. The CDR3 is made up of 16 amino acids. The germline V gene encodes CDR1 SGHVS and CDR2 FQNEAQ. J was trimmed by 5 bases and V by 4 bases; bases with no gene match: 10. This CDR3 is CASSSRGRGAGDTQYF. As DNA, the CDR3 is TGTGCCAGCAGCTCACGCGGGAGGGGCGCGGGAGATACGCAGTATTTT. The full variable domain, rest sourced from reference TRBV7-8 and TRBJ2-3, is GAGVSQSPRYKVAKRGQDVALRCDPISGHVSLFWYQQALGQGPEFLTYFQNEAQLDKSGLPSDRFFAERPEGSVSTLKIQRTQQEDSAVYLCASSSRGRGAGDTQYFGPGTRLTVL.

Only one count was recorded for this clone. The V and J genes are TRBV25-1 and TRBJ2-7; 11 nucleotides line up with TRBD1. Germline CDR1 is MGHDK and CDR2 is SYGVNS. Trimming cost V 5 bases and J 4 bases; bases outside gene matches: 4. The CDR3 is 14 amino acids. The CDR3: CASSQGQGGYEQYF. In nucleotides, the CDR3 is TGTGCCAGCAGTCAGGGACAGGGGGGGTACGAGCAGTACTTC.

This chain joins TRBV7-6 and TRBJ1-2; D is ambiguous. The CDR3 totals 12 residues. V lost 1 base and J lost 8, with 8 bases in between. The germline CDR1 and CDR2 sequences are SGHVS and FNYEAQ. This CDR3 reads CASSLVGRGYTF. In DNA, the CDR3 is TGTGCCAGCAGCTTAGTTGGGCGCGGCTACACCTTC.

V gene TRBV7-2 combines with J gene TRBJ2-5; 16 bases fit TRBD2. V was pared by 2 bases and J by 5 bases, with 11 bases of the junction left unmatched. CDR1 SGHTA and CDR2 FQGNSA come from the germline V gene. The CDR3 is 19 residues long. The CDR3: CASSLYPPGLAGGHETQYF. CDR3 in DNA: TGTGCCAGCAGCTTATATCCGCCGGGACTAGCGGGGGGGCACGAGACCCAGTACTTC.

The chain uses TRBV7-9 and TRBJ2-7, with 8 nucleotides matching TRBD1. The germline gives CDR1 SEHNR, CDR2 FQNEAQ (reference sequence). The CDR3 runs to 14 residues. The V gene end was trimmed by 4 bases and the J gene end by 0 bases; junction bases not matched to a gene: 2. The CDR3 nucleotides read TGTGCCAGCAGCTACACAGGGGGCTCCTACGAGCAGTACTTC. Protein product: CASSYTGGSYEQYF.

This sequence joins TRBV5-4 and TRBJ1-4; 10 nucleotides match TRBD1. The length of the CDR3 is 16 residues. Germline-derived CDR1 and CDR2 are SGHNT and YYREEE (reference sequence). Trimming took 4 bases from V and 0 from J; bases not matched to a gene: 3. This CDR3 reads CASSPGQGTTNEKLFF. In nucleotides, the CDR3 is TGTGCCAGCAGCCCGGGACAGGGGACAACTAATGAAAAACTGTTTTTT.

This clone qualifies as medium-sized (0.01 to 0.1%). The chain combines TRBV5-1 with TRBJ2-5; the match to TRBD1 covers 7 bases. Germline lookup yields CDR1 SGHRS and CDR2 YFSETQ. The CDR3 spans 17 residues. The V segment lost 0 bases and the J segment 5 bases; nucleotides outside the gene matches: 13. CDR3 in DNA: TGCGCCAGCAGCTTGGGTCACCGGGACAGTAAGACGGAGACCCAGTACTTC. This encodes CASSLGHRDSKTETQYF.

V gene TRBV5-1 combines with J gene TRBJ1-2; D is unclear. From germline, CDR1 is SGHRS and CDR2 YFSETQ. V dropped 0 bases and J dropped 6 bases, with 6 bases sitting between them. The length of the CDR3 is 12 residues. CDR3 nucleotide sequence: TGCGCCAGCAGCTTGGTGACGGATGGCTACACCTTC. It yields the protein CASSLVTDGYTF.

Only a few counts were recorded for this clone. This sequence joins TRBV11-2 and TRBJ1-6, with D unresolved. Trimming took 5 bases from V and 10 from J, leaving 24 bases between them. The germline V gene has CDR1 SGHAT and CDR2 FQNNGV. The CDR3 is made up of 17 amino acids. The CDR3 sequence: CASSPMVAAKLGSPLHF. CDR3 coding DNA: TGTGCCAGCAGCCCGATGGTGGCAGCGAAATTGGGGTCACCCCTCCACTTT.

The V gene is TRBV5-8, the J gene TRBJ2-5, with a weak D call TRBD1 (5 bases). Trimming took 1 base from V and 4 from J, leaving 11 bases between them. The CDR3 has 14 residues. Germline CDR1 reads SGHTS; CDR2 reads YDEGEE. This CDR3 is CASSLYQGGETQYF. In DNA form, the CDR3 reads TGTGCCAGCAGCTTGTACCAGGGCGGAGAGACCCAGTACTTC.

The rearrangement uses TRBV5-1 and TRBJ1-6; 8 positions agree with TRBD1. There are 15 residues in the CDR3. The V gene's germline CDR1 is SGHRS and CDR2 YFSETQ. The V gene end was trimmed by 3 bases and the J gene end by 7 bases; junction bases not matched to a gene: 6. The CDR3 nucleotides read TGCGCCAGCAGCTCACAGGGGGTAGGGAATTCACCCCTCCACTTT. Its translation is CASSSQGVGNSPLHF.

The chain has TRBV28 and TRBJ1-5; D gene unclear. Trimming removed 3 bases from V and 0 bases from J, with 6 bases in between. Germline V CDR1 and CDR2: MDHEN, SYDVKM. This CDR3 comprises 14 residues. The CDR3 region is CASSFRGSNQPQHF. In nucleotides, the CDR3 is TGTGCCAGCAGTTTCCGGGGTAGCAATCAGCCCCAGCATTTT.

This clone turned up a few times. V gene TRBV6-5 combines with J gene TRBJ2-6, with a tentative D call TRBD1 (5 bases). The germline gives CDR1 MNHEY, CDR2 SVGAGI. CDR3 size: 13 residues. The ends were cut back, 6 bases at V and 4 bases at J, with 7 bases in the middle. This CDR3 reads CASSRTGANVLTF. CDR3 bases: TGTGCCAGCAGCCGGACAGGGGCCAACGTCCTGACTTTC.

V and J are TRBV27 and TRBJ1-6, with D possibly being TRBD1 (5 bases). The CDR3 loop spans 17 amino acids. V was shortened by 2 bases and J by 7 bases, with 18 bases between the two germline ends. CDR1 is MNHEY, CDR2 SMNVEV, per germline (reference sequence). CDR3 sequence (DNA): TGTGCCAGCAGTTTACTTTCGCAAGGGACGCGAAATTCACCCCTCCACTTT. Protein: CASSLLSQGTRNSPLHF.

The J gene is TRBJ2-7, the V gene TRBV7-2; possibly TRBD1 for D (5 bases). Germline CDR1 SGHTA, CDR2 FQGNSA. The CDR3 loop spans 15 amino acids. Trimming stripped 1 base from V and 5 bases from J, with 15 bases between. The CDR3 DNA reads as TGTGCCAGCAGCTTAGGGTGGGCAGGGTTGGACGAGCAGTACTTC. It is translated as CASSLGWAGLDEQYF.

The chain links TRBV28 to TRBJ1-6; the D is unclear. V was cut by 3 bases and J by 7 bases, with 13 bases left in between. Germline-derived CDR1 and CDR2 are MDHEN and SYDVKM. The CDR3 has 15 residues. The CDR3 DNA sequence: TGTGCCAGCAGTTTTCGTCCAGGCTCCAATTCACCCCTCCACTTT. Protein: CASSFRPGSNSPLHF.

This sequence joins TRBV15 and TRBJ2-3; the D is unclear. Germline-derived CDR1 and CDR2 are LNHNV and YYDKDF (reference sequence). This CDR3 is 16 amino acids long. V lost 1 base to trimming and J lost 0 bases, with 11 bases between them. The CDR3 DNA follows: TGTGCCACCAGCAGAGGAGAAGGGTTTAGCACAGATACGCAGTATTTT. Translation: CATSRGEGFSTDTQYF.

This clone appeared once. This rearrangement joins TRBV6-1 to TRBJ1-1, with TRBD1 matching over 11 bases. The CDR3 has 15 amino acids. The V and J ends lost 7 bases and 4 bases, in that order; junction bases with no gene match: 8. The germline V gene encodes CDR1 MNHNS and CDR2 SASEGT. CDR3 sequence reads: CASKGQGALGTEAFF. The DNA for the CDR3 is TGTGCCAGCAAAGGACAGGGGGCCCTGGGCACTGAAGCTTTCTTT.